The rows below give T cell receptor beta chains drawn from one sample of a study of T cell responses to AZD1222 COVID-19 vaccine. Clones were sequenced by immunoSEQ multiplex PCR, and TCRdb holds only the in-frame ones, with some missing. The sample lists 89,000 or so clones; about 89% were seen once. The starting material was peripheral blood, obtained 28 days after the second AZD1222 dose. These receptors all stem from an adult who received the AZD1222 COVID-19 vaccine. Both conserved end residues are part of each CDR3. The D gene is left open where the match is weak. Clone size is given for some rows only: seen once, a few or many times, or a class if the clone is expanded.

clone size	V gene	D gene	J gene	CDR3 DNA	CDR3 protein
.	TRBV7-3	TRBD2	TRBJ2-1	TGTGCCAGCAGCGTAGGACTAGCGGGAGTTGATGAGCAGTTCTTC	CASSVGLAGVDEQFF
.	TRBV7-8	.	TRBJ2-6	TGTGCCAGCAGCTTAAGCAATCCTGGGGCCAACGTCCTGACTTTC	CASSLSNPGANVLTF
.	TRBV4-2	.	TRBJ2-1	TGTGCCAGCAGCCAAGATAAGGGCGGGGGCCACAATGAGCAGTTCTTC	CASSQDKGGGHNEQFF
.	TRBV27	TRBD2	TRBJ2-1	TGTGCCAGCAGCCGGACTAGCGGGTTTTACAATGAGCAGTTCTTC	CASSRTSGFYNEQFF
.	TRBV5-1	TRBD1	TRBJ2-2	TGCGCCAGCAGCTTAGGGACAGGTGGCACCGGGGAGCTGTTTTTT	CASSLGTGGTGELFF
.	TRBV27	.	TRBJ1-1	TGTGCCAGCAGGACCGGACAGTTCGGAGCTTTCTTT	CASRTGQFGAFF
.	TRBV5-1	TRBD2	TRBJ2-1	TGCGCCAGCAGTTTACTAGCGGGGGGGCCAAATGAGCAGTTCTTC	CASSLLAGGPNEQFF
once	TRBV7-3	.	TRBJ2-1	TGTGCCAGCAGCCCACTCGGGCTAGCCTACAATGAGCAGTTCTTC	CASSPLGLAYNEQFF
few	TRBV28	.	TRBJ2-7	TGTGCCAGCAGTTTATATTACGAGCAGTACTTC	CASSLYYEQYF
once	TRBV5-1	.	TRBJ1-2	TGCGCCAGCAGCCTGATAGAGAACTATGGCTACACCTTC	CASSLIENYGYTF
.	TRBV11-1	.	TRBJ2-4	TGTGCCAGCAGCTTAGGGGAGCAAAACATTCAGTACTTC	CASSLGEQNIQYF
.	TRBV5-1	TRBD2	TRBJ2-1	TGCGCCAGCAGCTTGGCTAGCGGGATGCTCCTCAATGAGCAGTTCTTC	CASSLASGMLLNEQFF
.	TRBV11-2	.	TRBJ1-1	TGTGCCAGCAGCTTGCCCGAGCTTATGAACACTGAAGCTTTCTTT	CASSLPELMNTEAFF
.	TRBV21-1	.	TRBJ2-2	TGTGCCAGCAGCACCCGACGGGACAGTGGAGGGACCGGGGAGCTGTTTTTT	CASSTRRDSGGTGELFF
few	TRBV28	.	TRBJ1-1	TGTGCCAGCAGTTTAATTCCCCGTTTTGATGCTGAAGCTTTCTTT	CASSLIPRFDAEAFF
.	TRBV7-3	TRBD2	TRBJ2-3	TGTGCCAGCAGCTCCCGCCCAGTGATAGGGACTAGCGGGACTCTGGATACGCAGTATTTT	CASSSRPVIGTSGTLDTQYF
.	TRBV5-5	.	TRBJ1-5	TGTGCCAGCAGCTTCAGGCCGGACAGTGTTCAGCCCCAGCATTTT	CASSFRPDSVQPQHF
.	TRBV5-6	.	TRBJ2-5	TGTGCCAGCAGAATCCAACAAGGGCGAGAGACCCAGTACTTC	CASRIQQGRETQYF
.	TRBV5-1	TRBD1	TRBJ2-3	TGCGCCAGCAGCCCGGCCGGGACAGCCGCTAGCACAGATACGCAGTATTTT	CASSPAGTAASTDTQYF
.	TRBV19	.	TRBJ1-5	TGTGCCAGTAGTATTAGTTCGGTACGGAGAGGCAATCAGCCCCAGCATTTT	CASSISSVRRGNQPQHF
.	TRBV18	.	TRBJ2-5	TGTGCCAGCTCACCACCCTCAGGAGAGACCCAGTACTTC	CASSPPSGETQYF
.	TRBV5-1	.	TRBJ1-3	TGCGCCAGCAGCCTTGGGGGGAGTTACTCTGGAAACACCATATATTTT	CASSLGGSYSGNTIYF
.	TRBV29-1	.	TRBJ1-1	TGCACGGCCTCAGAGTTACGGGGCACTGAAGCTTTCTTT	CTASELRGTEAFF
.	TRBV2	TRBD1	TRBJ2-7	TGTGCCAGCAGAACCGACAGGGGGGTAAACGAGCAGTACTTC	CASRTDRGVNEQYF
.	TRBV10-2	TRBD1	TRBJ1-2	TGCGCCAGCAGTGAGTCCGGACAGGTTCCCTATGGCTACACCTTC	CASSESGQVPYGYTF
.	TRBV6-5	TRBD2	TRBJ2-7	TGTGCCAGCAGTTACGGGGGAGGGTTTAGGACCTACGAGCAGTACTTC	CASSYGGGFRTYEQYF
.	TRBV2	.	TRBJ1-6	TGTGCCAGCGGGCCAAAGTCACCCCTCCACTTT	CASGPKSPLHF
.	TRBV19	.	TRBJ1-6	TGTGCCAGTGGGGGGGGAGTTCCCTATAATTCACCCCTCCACTTT	CASGGGVPYNSPLHF
.	TRBV5-1	TRBD1	TRBJ1-2	TGCGCCAGCAGCCTCGGGACAGGGGGCTGGGGCTACACCTTC	CASSLGTGGWGYTF
.	TRBV3-1/TRBV3-2	.	TRBJ1-3	TGTGCCAGCAGCCAAGTTCCGGGCTCTGGAAACACCATATATTTT	CASSQVPGSGNTIYF
.	TRBV5-6	.	TRBJ2-3	TGTGCCAGCAGCTTGGGGGCTTCCAGTCGGGAGCTTGATACGCAGTATTTT	CASSLGASSRELDTQYF
.	TRBV7-3	TRBD1	TRBJ1-1	TGTGCCAGCAGCCCCGGACAGGGAGAAGCTTTCTTT	CASSPGQGEAFF
.	TRBV3-1/TRBV3-2	.	TRBJ2-3	TGTGCCAGCAGTCCGAGGGGGAAGTCAGATACGCAGTATTTT	CASSPRGKSDTQYF
.	TRBV18	.	TRBJ2-2	TGTGCCAGCTCACCCCTAGGAGTGAATACCGGGGAGCTGTTTTTT	CASSPLGVNTGELFF
.	TRBV19	TRBD1	TRBJ1-2	TGTGCCAGTAGTGAAACGGGACAGGGGCCCCTCTATGGCTACACCTTC	CASSETGQGPLYGYTF
once	TRBV27	.	TRBJ2-7	TGTGCCAGCAGCCTTTCAGGGTACGAGCAGTACTTC	CASSLSGYEQYF
.	TRBV10-2	TRBD2	TRBJ2-7	TGCGCCAGCAGGGACCTAGCGGGAAAGGCCTACGAGCAGTACTTC	CASRDLAGKAYEQYF
.	TRBV3-1/TRBV3-2	TRBD2	TRBJ2-1	TGTGCCAGCAGCCACCCTAGCGGGGGGGCGATGGGGGAGCAGTTCTTC	CASSHPSGGAMGEQFF
.	TRBV4-1	.	TRBJ2-2	TGCGCCAGCAGCCCGAGAAGCCATATCCCCGGGGAGCTGTTTTTT	CASSPRSHIPGELFF
.	TRBV5-4	.	TRBJ1-1	TGTGCCAGCAGTTCGGGAGGGTTCCAAGGAACTGAAGCTTTCTTT	CASSSGGFQGTEAFF
.	TRBV12-3/TRBV12-4	.	TRBJ2-1	TGTGCCAGCCTTCGGGGGATCGACAATGAGCAGTTCTTC	CASLRGIDNEQFF
few	TRBV30	.	TRBJ2-7	TGTGCCTGGAGTGTCAACTACGAGCAGTACTTC	CAWSVNYEQYF
.	TRBV2	.	TRBJ1-6	TGTGCCAGCAGTGACTCCAGTGTATCACCCCTCCACTTT	CASSDSSVSPLHF
.	TRBV5-6	TRBD1	TRBJ2-7	TGTGCCAGCAGCTTCTACCGGGACAGGGCCTACGAGCAGTACTTC	CASSFYRDRAYEQYF
.	TRBV9	.	TRBJ1-6	TGTGCCAGCAGCGTATCCGGGGGAGGTAATTCACCCCTCCACTTT	CASSVSGGGNSPLHF
.	TRBV4-1	TRBD1	TRBJ1-6	TGCGCCAGCAGCCAACCGGGACAGGGAACCTCACCCCTCCACTTT	CASSQPGQGTSPLHF
.	TRBV14	.	TRBJ1-5	TGTGCCAGCAGCCAAGAGGATCAGCCCCAGCATTTT	CASSQEDQPQHF
.	TRBV11-2	.	TRBJ1-3	TGTGCCAGCAGCCCGACAGTAAGCTCTGGAAACACCATATATTTT	CASSPTVSSGNTIYF
few	TRBV28	.	TRBJ2-7	TGTGCCAGCAGTTTTTCCAGCCCCTACGAGCAGTACTTC	CASSFSSPYEQYF
once	TRBV5-6	.	TRBJ1-6	TGTGCCAGCAGCTTGGAAAGACCCCCGTCGCCCCTCCACTTT	CASSLERPPSPLHF
.	TRBV7-9	.	TRBJ1-5	TGTGCCAGCAGTGGGGACGGTAATCAGCCCCAGCATTTT	CASSGDGNQPQHF
.	TRBV19	TRBD1	TRBJ2-3	TGTGCCAGTAGACTGCGACAGGGGGCCCCCACAGATACGCAGTATTTT	CASRLRQGAPTDTQYF
.	TRBV2	.	TRBJ1-5	TGTGCCAGCAGATCCGGACACGACAATCAGCCCCAGCATTTT	CASRSGHDNQPQHF